This paragraph reports one T cell receptor beta chain. The method was immunoSEQ multiplex PCR; TCRdb's version includes in-frame clones alone and lacks a portion of them. The sample includes about 400,000 clones, roughly 89% seen only once; the top ten take 1.7%. Cohort 3 recovery required two negative PCRs, clearance, or symptom resolution. Trimming left V 4 bases short and J 1 base short, with 7 bases between. Germline loops: CDR1 SGHTA, CDR2 FQGTGA. The CDR3 has 14 residues. This sample is part of a study of blood T cell repertoires in COVID-19. Across the whole study: The analysed material was cDNA or gDNA that came from T cells, B-cell-depleted T cells, or PBMCs.

This TCR was sampled from a woman in her thirties who had recovered from COVID-19. V gene TRBV7-3 combines with J gene TRBJ2-2; D gene uncertain. The sequenced sample consisted of PBMCs or T cells enriched from blood (not recorded which). The CDR3 nucleotides are TGTGCCAGCAGCTCCCCCGGGAACACCGGGGAGCTGTTTTTT. Its protein is CASSSPGNTGELFF. Full variable domain (missing parts from reference TRBV7-3 and TRBJ2-2): GAGVSQTPSNKVTEKGKYVELRCDPISGHTALYWYRQSLGQGPEFLIYFQGTGAADDSGLPNDRFFAVRPEGSVSTLKIQRTERGDSAVYLCASSSPGNTGELFFGEGSRLTVL.